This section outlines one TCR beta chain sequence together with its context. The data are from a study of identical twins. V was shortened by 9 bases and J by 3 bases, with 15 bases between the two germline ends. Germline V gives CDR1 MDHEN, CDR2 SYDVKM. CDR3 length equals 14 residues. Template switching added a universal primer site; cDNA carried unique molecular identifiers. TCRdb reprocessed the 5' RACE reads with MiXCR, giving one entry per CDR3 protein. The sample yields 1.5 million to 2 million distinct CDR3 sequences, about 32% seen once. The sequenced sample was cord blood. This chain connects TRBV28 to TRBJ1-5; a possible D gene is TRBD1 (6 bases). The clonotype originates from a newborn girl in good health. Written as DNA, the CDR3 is TGTGCCAGTCGAGGGGGTACGGACAATCAGCCCCAGCATTTT. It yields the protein CASRGGTDNQPQHF. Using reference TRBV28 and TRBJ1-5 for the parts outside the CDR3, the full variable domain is DVKVTQSSRYLVKRTGEKVFLECVQDMDHENMFWYRQDPGLGLRLIYFSYDVKMKEKGDIPEGYSVSREKKERFSLILESASTNQTSMYLCASRGGTDNQPQHFGDGTRLSIL.